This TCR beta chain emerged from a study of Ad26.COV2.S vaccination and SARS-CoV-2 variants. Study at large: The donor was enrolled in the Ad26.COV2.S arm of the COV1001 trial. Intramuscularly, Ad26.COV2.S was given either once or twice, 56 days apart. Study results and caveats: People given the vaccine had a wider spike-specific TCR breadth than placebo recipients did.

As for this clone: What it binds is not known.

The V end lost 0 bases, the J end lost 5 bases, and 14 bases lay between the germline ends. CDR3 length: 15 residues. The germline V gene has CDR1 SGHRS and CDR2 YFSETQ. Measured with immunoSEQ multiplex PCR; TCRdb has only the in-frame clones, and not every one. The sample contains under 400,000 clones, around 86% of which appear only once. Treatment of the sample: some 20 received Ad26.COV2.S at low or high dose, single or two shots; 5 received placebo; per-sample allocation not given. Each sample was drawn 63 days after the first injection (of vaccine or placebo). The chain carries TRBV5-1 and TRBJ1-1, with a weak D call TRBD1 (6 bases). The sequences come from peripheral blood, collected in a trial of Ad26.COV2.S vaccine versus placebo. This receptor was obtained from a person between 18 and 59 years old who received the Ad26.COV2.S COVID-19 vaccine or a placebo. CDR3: CASSLDQGIKTEAFF. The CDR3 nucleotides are TGCGCCAGCAGCTTGGACCAGGGGATCAAGACTGAAGCTTTCTTT.